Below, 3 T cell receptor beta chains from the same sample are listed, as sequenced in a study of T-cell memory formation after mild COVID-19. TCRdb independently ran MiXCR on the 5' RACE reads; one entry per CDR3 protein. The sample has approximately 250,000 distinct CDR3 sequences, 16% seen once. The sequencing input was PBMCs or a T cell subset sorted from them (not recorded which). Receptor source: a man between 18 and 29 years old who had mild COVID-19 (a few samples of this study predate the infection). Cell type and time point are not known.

CDR3 coding DNA: TGTGCCAGCAGACACTACGGTTCACCCCTCCACTTT. This sequence encodes CASRHYGSPLHF. The chain has TRBV7-2 and TRBJ1-6; D is ambiguous. The CDR3 has 12 residues. Germline loops: CDR1 SGHTA, CDR2 FQGNSA. V lost 6 bases to trimming and J lost 9 bases, with 9 bases between them.

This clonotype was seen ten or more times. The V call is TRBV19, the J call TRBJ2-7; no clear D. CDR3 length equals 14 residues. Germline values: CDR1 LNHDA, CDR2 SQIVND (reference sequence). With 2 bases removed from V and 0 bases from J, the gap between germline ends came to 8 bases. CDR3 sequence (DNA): TGTGCCAGTAGTATACGTGTATACTCCTACGAGCAGTACTTC. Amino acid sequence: CASSIRVYSYEQYF.

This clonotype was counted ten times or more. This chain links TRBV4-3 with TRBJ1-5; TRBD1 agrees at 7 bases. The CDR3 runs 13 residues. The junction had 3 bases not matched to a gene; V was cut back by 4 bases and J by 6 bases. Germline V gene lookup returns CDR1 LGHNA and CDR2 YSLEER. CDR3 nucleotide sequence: TGCGCCAGCAGCCCGACAGGGATTCAGCCCCAGCATTTT. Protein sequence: CASSPTGIQPQHF.